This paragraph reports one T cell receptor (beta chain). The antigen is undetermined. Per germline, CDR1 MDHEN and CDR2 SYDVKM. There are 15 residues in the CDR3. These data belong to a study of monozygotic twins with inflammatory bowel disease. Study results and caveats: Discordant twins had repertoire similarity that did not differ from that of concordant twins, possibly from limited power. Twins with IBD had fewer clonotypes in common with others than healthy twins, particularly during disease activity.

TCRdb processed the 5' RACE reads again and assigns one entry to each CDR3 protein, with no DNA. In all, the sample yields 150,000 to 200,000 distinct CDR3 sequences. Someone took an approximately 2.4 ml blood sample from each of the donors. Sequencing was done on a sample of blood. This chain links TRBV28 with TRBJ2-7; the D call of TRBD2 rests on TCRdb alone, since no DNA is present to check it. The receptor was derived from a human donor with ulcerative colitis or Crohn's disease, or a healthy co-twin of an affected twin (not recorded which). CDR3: CASRPLAGVYGEQYF.